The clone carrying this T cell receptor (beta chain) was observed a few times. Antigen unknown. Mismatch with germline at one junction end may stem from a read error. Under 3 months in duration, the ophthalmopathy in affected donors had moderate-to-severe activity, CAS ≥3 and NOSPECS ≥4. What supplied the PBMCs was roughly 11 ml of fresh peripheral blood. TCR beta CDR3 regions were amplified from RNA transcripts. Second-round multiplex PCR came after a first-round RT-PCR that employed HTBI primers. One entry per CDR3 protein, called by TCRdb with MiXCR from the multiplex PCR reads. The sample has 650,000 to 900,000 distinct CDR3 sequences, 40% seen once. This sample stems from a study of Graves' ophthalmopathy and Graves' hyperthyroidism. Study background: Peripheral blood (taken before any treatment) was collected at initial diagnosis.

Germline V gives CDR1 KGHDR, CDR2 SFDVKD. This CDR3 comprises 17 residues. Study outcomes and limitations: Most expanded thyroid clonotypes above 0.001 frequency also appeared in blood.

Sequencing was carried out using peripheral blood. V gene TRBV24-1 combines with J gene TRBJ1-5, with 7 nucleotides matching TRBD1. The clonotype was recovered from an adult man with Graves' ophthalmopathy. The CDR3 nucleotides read TGTGCCAGCAGTCTAGCCGCCCCGACAGGGAACAATCAGCCCCAGCATTTT. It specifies CASSLAAPTGNNQPQHF.